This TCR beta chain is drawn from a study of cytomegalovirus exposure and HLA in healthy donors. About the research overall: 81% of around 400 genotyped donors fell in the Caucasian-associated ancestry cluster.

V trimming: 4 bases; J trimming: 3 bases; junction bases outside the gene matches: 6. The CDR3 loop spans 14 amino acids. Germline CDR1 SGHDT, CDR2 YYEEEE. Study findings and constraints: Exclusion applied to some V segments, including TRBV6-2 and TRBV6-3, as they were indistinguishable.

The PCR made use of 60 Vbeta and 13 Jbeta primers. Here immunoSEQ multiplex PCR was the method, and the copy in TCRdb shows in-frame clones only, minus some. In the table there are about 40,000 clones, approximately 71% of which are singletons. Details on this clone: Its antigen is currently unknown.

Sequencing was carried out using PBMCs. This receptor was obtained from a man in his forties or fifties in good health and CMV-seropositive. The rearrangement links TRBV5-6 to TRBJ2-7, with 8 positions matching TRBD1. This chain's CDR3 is CASSRRTGNYEQYF. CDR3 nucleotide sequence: TGTGCCAGCAGCCGTAGGACAGGGAACTACGAGCAGTACTTC.